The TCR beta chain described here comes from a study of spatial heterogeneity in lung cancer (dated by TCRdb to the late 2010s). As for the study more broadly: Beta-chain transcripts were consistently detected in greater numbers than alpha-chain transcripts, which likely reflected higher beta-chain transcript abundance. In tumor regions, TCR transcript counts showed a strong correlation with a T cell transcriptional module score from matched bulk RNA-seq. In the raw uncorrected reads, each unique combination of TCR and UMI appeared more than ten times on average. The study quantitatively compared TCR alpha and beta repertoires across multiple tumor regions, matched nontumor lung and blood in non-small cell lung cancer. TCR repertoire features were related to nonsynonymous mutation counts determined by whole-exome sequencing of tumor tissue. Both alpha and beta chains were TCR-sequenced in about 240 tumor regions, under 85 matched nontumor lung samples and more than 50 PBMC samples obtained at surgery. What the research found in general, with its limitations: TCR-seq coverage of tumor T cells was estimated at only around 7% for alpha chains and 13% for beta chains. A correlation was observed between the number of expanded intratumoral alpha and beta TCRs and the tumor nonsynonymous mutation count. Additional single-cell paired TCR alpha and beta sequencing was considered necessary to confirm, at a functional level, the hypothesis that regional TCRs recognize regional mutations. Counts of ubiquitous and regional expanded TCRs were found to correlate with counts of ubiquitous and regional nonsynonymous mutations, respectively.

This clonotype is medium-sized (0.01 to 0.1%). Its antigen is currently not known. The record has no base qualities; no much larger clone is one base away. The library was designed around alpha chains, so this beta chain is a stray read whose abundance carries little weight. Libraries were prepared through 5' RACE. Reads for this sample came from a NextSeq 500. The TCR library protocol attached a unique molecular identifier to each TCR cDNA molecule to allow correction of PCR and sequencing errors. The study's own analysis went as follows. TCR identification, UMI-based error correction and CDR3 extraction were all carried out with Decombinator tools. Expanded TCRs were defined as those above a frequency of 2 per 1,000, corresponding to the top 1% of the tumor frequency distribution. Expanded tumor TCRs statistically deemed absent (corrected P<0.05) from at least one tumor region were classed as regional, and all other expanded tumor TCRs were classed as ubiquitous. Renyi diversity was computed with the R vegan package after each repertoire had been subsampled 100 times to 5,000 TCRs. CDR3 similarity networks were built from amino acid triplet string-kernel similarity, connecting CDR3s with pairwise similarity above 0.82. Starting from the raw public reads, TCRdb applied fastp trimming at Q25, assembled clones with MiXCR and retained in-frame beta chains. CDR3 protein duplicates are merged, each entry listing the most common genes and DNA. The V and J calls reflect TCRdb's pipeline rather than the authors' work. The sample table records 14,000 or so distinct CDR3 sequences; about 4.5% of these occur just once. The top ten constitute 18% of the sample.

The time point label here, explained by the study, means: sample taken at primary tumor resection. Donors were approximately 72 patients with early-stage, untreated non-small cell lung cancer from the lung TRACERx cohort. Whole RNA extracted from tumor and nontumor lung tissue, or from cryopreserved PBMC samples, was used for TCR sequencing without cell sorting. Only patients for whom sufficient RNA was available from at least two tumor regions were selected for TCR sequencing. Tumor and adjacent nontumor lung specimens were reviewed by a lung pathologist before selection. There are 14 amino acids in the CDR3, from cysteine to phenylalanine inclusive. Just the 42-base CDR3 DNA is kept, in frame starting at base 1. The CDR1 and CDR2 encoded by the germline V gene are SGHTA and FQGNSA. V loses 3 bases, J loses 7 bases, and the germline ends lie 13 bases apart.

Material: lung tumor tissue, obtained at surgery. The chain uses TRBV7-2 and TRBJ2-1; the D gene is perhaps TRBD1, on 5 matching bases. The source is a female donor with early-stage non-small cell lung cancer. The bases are TGTGCCAGCAGCTTCCCAGGGCGATTGAATGAGCAGTTCTTC. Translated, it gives CASSFPGRLNEQFF.